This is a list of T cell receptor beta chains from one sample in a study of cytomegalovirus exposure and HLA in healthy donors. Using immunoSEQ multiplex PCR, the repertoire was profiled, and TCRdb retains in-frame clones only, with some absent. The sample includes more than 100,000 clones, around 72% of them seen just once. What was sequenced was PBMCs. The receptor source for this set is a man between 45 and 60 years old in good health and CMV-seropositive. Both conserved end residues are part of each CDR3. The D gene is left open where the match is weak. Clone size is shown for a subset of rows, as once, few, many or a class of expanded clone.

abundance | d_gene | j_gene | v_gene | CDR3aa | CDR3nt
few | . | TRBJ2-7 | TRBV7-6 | CASSQGQKYEQYF | TGTGCCAGCAGCCAGGGGCAGAAATACGAGCAGTACTTC
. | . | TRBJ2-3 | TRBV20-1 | CSAGLVDTQYF | TGCAGTGCTGGCCTCGTGGATACGCAGTATTTT
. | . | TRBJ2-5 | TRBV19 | CASSRRGGGETQYF | TGTGCCAGTAGTAGGAGGGGAGGCGGAGAGACCCAGTACTTC
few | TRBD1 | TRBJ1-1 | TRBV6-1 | CASSSMDRANTEAFF | TGTGCCAGCAGTTCTATGGACAGGGCGAACACTGAAGCTTTCTTT
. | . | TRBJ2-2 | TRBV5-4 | CASSSNGPSGELFF | TGTGCCAGCAGCTCCAATGGCCCTTCGGGGGAGCTGTTTTTT
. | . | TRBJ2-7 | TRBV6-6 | CASSYGRARGIEQYF | TGTGCCAGCAGTTACGGCAGGGCGCGGGGAATTGAGCAGTACTTC
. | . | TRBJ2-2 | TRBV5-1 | CASSGGHSNTGELFF | TGCGCCAGCAGCGGGGGACACTCAAACACCGGGGAGCTGTTTTTT
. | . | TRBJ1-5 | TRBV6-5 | CASSTIRELGQPQHF | TGTGCCAGCAGCACCATCCGGGAACTAGGTCAGCCCCAGCATTTT
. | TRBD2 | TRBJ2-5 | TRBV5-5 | CASSHGQSLAGGSGETQYF | TGTGCCAGCAGCCATGGACAGTCACTAGCGGGAGGTTCGGGGGAGACCCAGTACTTC
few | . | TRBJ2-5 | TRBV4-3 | CASSQRGSVTQYF | TGCGCCAGCAGCCAAAGGGGCTCTGTGACCCAGTACTTC
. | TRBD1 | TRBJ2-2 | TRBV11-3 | CASSLGQGAPGELFF | TGTGCCAGCAGCTTAGGACAGGGGGCGCCTGGGGAGCTGTTTTTT
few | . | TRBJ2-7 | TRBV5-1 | CASSLDGGGSYEQYF | TGCGCCAGCAGCTTGGATGGGGGAGGCTCCTACGAGCAGTACTTC
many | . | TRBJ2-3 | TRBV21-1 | CASSEGGCQAGTDTQYF | TGTGCCAGCAGCGAAGGTGGGTGTCAGGCAGGGACAGATACGCAGTATTTT
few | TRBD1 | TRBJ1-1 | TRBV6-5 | CASSPGTAVTEAFF | TGTGCCAGCAGTCCCGGGACAGCAGTCACTGAAGCTTTCTTT
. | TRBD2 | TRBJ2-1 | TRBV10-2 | CASRPTSGGAINEQFF | TGCGCCAGCAGACCGACTAGCGGGGGGGCCATCAATGAGCAGTTCTTC
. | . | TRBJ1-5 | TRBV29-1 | CSVVYREGQPQHF | TGCAGCGTTGTTTACAGGGAAGGTCAGCCCCAGCATTTT
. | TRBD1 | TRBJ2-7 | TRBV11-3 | CASSPTRTGALGEQYF | TGTGCCAGCAGCCCTACCCGGACAGGGGCCCTGGGAGAGCAGTACTTC
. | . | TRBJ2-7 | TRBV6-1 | CASSEWGGRTYEQYF | TGTGCCAGCAGTGAATGGGGAGGACGGACCTACGAGCAGTACTTC
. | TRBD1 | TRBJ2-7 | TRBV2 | CASTRDRGSYEQYF | TGTGCCAGCACCCGGGACAGGGGGTCGTACGAGCAGTACTTC
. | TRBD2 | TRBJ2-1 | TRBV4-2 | CASSQGLAGASYNEQFF | TGTGCCAGCAGCCAAGGGTTAGCGGGAGCGTCCTACAATGAGCAGTTCTTC
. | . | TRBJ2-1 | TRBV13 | CASSLGRNEQFF | TGTGCCAGCAGCTTAGGCCGCAATGAGCAGTTCTTC
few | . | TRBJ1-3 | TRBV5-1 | CASSPGGNTIYF | TGCGCCAGCAGTCCCGGGGGAAACACCATATATTTT
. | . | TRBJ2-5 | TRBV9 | CASSVGGGGEKTQYF | TGTGCCAGCAGCGTAGGGGGTGGAGGAGAGAAGACCCAGTACTTC
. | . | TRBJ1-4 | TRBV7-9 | CASSLRGGTTNEKLFF | TGTGCCAGCAGCTTGAGGGGGGGTACAACTAATGAAAAACTGTTTTTT
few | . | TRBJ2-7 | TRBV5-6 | CASSSALTGPRGEQYF | TGTGCCAGCAGCTCCGCCCTTACCGGGCCTAGGGGCGAGCAGTACTTC
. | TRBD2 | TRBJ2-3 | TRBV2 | CASSDGAAGGSDTQYF | TGTGCCAGCAGTGATGGGGCAGCGGGGGGTTCGGATACGCAGTATTTT
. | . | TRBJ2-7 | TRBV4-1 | CASSLTQEGYRDF | TGCGCCAGCAGCCTCACTCAGGAGGGCTATCGGGACTTC
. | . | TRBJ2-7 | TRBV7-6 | CASSLEPGLYEQYF | TGTGCCAGCAGCTTAGAACCGGGTCTCTACGAGCAGTACTTC
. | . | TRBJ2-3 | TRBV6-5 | CASSYGGQSLDTQYF | TGTGCCAGCAGTTACGGGGGACAATCCCTGGATACGCAGTATTTT
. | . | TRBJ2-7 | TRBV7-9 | CSSSSSRYEQYF | TGTTCCAGCAGCTCAAGCAGGTACGAGCAGTACTTC
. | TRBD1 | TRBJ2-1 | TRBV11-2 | CASRDAGGQRYNEQFF | TGTGCCAGCAGAGACGCAGGGGGCCAACGGTACAATGAGCAGTTCTTC
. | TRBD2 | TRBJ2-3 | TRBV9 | CASSSRGTTRDTQYF | TGTGCCAGCAGCTCCCGTGGGACTACACGGGATACGCAGTATTTT
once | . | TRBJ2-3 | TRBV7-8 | CASSKQGGGSDTQYF | TGTGCCAGCAGCAAACAGGGTGGTGGGTCAGATACGCAGTATTTT
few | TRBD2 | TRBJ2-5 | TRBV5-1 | CASSPPLAGEETQYF | TGCGCCAGCAGCCCCCCGCTAGCGGGAGAAGAGACCCAGTACTTC
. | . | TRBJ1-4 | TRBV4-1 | CASSQVRTTNEKLFF | TGCGCCAGCAGCCAAGTGCGCACAACTAATGAAAAACTGTTTTTT
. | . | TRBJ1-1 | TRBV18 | CASSPESRTGRFANTEAFF | TGTGCCAGCTCACCCGAGTCCCGGACGGGAAGGTTTGCGAACACTGAAGCTTTCTTT
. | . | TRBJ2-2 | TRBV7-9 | CASSKPGTGELFF | TGTGCCAGCAGCAAGCCAGGCACCGGGGAGCTGTTTTTT
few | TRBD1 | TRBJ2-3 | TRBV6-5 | CASRGTGGGTDTQYF | TGTGCCAGCAGAGGGACAGGGGGGGGCACAGATACGCAGTATTTT
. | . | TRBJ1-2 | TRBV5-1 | CASSRGGGANYGYTF | TGCGCCAGCAGCAGGGGTGGCGGAGCTAACTATGGCTACACCTTC
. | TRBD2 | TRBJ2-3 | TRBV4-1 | CASSQAPGLTDTQYF | TGCGCCAGCAGCCAAGCCCCGGGACTAACAGATACGCAGTATTTT
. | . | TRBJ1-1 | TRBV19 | CASSREGEAFF | TGTGCCAGCTCCAGGGAGGGTGAAGCTTTCTTT
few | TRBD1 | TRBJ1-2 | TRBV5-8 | CASSSYLTGGKGGYTF | TGTGCCAGCAGCTCTTATTTAACAGGGGGCAAAGGAGGCTACACCTTC
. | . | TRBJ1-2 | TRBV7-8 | CASSSSLANYGYTF | TGTGCCAGCTCTTCATCGTTAGCCAACTATGGCTACACCTTC
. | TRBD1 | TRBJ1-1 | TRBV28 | CASSPQGARGFEAFF | TGTGCCAGCAGTCCCCAGGGGGCCCGGGGGTTTGAAGCTTTCTTT
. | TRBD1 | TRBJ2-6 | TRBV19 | CASTNLRPGQGGNVLTF | TGTGCCAGTACGAACCTACGACCGGGACAGGGGGGCAACGTCCTGACTTTC
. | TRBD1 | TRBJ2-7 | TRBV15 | CATSRGQGSYEQYF | TGTGCCACCAGCAGAGGACAGGGATCCTACGAGCAGTACTTC
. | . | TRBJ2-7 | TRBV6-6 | CASSQTQGVNF | TGTGCCAGCAGCCAAACACAGGGAGTCAACTTC
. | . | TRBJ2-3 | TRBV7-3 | CASSLGGTADTQYF | TGTGCCAGCAGCTTAGGCGGGACAGCAGATACGCAGTATTTT
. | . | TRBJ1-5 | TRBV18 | CASSRRRESNQPQHF | TGTGCCAGCTCCCGTCGGAGGGAAAGCAATCAGCCCCAGCATTTT
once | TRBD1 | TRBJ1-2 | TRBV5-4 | CASSFEWDRGLGYTF | TGTGCCAGCAGCTTTGAGTGGGACAGGGGGCTCGGCTACACCTTC
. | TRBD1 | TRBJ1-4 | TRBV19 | CASGRDRDEKLFF | TGTGCCAGTGGACGGGACAGGGACGAAAAACTGTTTTTT
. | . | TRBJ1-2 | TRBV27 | CASSLEYGGYYGYTF | TGTGCCAGCAGTTTGGAGTATGGGGGGTACTATGGCTACACCTTC
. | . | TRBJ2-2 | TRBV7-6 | CASSLDWGNTGELFF | TGTGCCAGCAGCTTGGACTGGGGGAACACCGGGGAGCTGTTTTTT
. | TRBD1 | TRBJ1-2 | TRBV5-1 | CASSLGTGLYGYTF | TGCGCCAGCAGCTTAGGGACAGGCTTATATGGCTACACCTTC